Here is one TCR beta chain with its context. Its antigen is unknown. No much larger clone exists at a distance of one base, and base qualities are not known. The study included five infectious villitis placentae (four with confirmed cytomegalovirus and one with Toxoplasma gondii), and these placentae were not matched to the other groups. The mothers in the infectious villitis group were younger, had smaller fetuses, and delivered preterm or had intrauterine demise in two cases. Placentae were collected after delivery and examined grossly and histologically before archival tissue was selected. Five 10-micron scrolls were cut from each FFPE block, and DNA was then isolated using the AllPrep DNA/RNA FFPE Tissue kit. DNA concentration and purity were evaluated by NanoDrop, whereas RNA quality was assessed on a Bioanalyzer. The sample comes from a study of T cells in placental villitis. As for the study more broadly: The study tested an allograft-versus-infection hypothesis by comparing placental TCR-beta repertoires in villitis of unknown etiology, unaffected controls matched for gestational age, and infectious villitis.

What the research found in general, with its limitations: Small amounts of decidua were contained in the paraffin blocks, so some of the captured T cells, especially in controls, may have been decidual rather than villous infiltrates. CMV-specific clone frequencies were higher in infectious CMV cases than in villitis of unknown etiology (about 0.0099 vs 0.00097), which did not differ from controls. Sequencing bulk tissue could not tell helper, regulatory or cytotoxic T cells apart, could not separate maternal from fetal T cells, and left out gamma-delta receptors.

TCR-beta CDR3 regions were amplified from genomic DNA with the immunoSEQ v4 bias-controlled multiplex PCR assay, run blinded to group allocation. Reference gene primers were added alongside TCR-beta primers to estimate nucleated cell and T cell quantities per sample. Sequencing of the libraries was performed on an Illumina MiSeq with a 100-cycle paired-end protocol. In the original analysis: Diversity and richness were calculated in immunoSEQ Analyzer software; richness by iChao1, clonality based on Pielou evenness and Shannon diversity (0-1, higher means less diverse). CDR3 amino acid sequences together with their V/J genes were searched in VDJdb for CMV, EBV and influenza A specificities using confidence 3 and substitution 2. The Morisita-Horn index was used to measure TCR-beta amino acid clonotype overlap among the villitis of unknown etiology, infectious villitis and control repertoires. TCRdb mirrors the immuneACCESS table, restricted to in-frame sequences. Some clones are absent from its copies; in checked studies, under half trace to an unresolved V gene, and the reason for the others is unknown. V and J calls and clone size come straight from that table; D and trimming were deduced from the DNA. This sample holds roughly 6,300 clones; about 77% were observed only once. 8% to 10% of the sample is in the top ten clones.

V is trimmed back by 10 bases and J by 9 bases, and the junction contains 6 bases that no gene match accounts for. For CDR1 and CDR2, the germline V gene (reference sequence) lists LNHDA and SQIVND. The CDR3, cysteine through phenylalanine, is 13 amino acids long. Left in the record is the CDR3 DNA by itself, 39 bases read in frame from the first base. This sequence was found in a human patient with infectious villitis; the placental T cells may come from both mother and fetus. The sample consisted of placental tissue containing maternal and fetal cells. The V and J segments used are TRBV19 and TRBJ1-6; 10 nucleotides in the junction match TRBD1. The CDR3 protein is CATSTGGISPLHF. The DNA sequence is TGTGCCACCTCGACAGGGGGCATTTCACCCCTCCACTTT.